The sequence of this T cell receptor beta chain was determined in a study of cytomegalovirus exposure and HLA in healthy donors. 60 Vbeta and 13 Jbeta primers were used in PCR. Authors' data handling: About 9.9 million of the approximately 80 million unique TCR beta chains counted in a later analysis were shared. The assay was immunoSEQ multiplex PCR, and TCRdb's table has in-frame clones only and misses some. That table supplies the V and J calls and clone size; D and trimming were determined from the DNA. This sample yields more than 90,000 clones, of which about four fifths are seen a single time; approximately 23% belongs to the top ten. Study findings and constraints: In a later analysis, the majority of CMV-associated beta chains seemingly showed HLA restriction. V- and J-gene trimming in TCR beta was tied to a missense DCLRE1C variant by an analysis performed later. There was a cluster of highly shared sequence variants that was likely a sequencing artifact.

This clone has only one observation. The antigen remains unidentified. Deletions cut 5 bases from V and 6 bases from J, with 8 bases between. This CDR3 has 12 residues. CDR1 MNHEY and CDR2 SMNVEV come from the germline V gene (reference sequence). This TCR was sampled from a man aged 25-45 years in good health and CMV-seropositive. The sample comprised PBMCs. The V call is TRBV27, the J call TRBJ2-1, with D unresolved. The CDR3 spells CASSPTPNEQFF. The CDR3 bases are TGTGCCAGCAGTCCCACTCCCAATGAGCAGTTCTTC.